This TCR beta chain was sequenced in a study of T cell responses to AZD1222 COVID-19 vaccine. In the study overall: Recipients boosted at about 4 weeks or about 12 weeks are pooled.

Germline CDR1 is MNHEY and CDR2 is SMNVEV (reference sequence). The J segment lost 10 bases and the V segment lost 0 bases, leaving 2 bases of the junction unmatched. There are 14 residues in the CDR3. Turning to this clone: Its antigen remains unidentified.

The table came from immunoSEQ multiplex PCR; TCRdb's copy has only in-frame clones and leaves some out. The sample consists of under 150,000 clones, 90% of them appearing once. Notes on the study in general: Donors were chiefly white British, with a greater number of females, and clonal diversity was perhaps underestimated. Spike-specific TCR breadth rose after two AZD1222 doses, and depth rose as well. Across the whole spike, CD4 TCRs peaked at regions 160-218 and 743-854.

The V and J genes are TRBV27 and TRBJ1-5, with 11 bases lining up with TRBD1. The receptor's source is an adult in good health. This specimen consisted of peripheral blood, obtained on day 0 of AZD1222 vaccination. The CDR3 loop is CASSLSGQGVPQHF. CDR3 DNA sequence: TGTGCCAGCAGTTTATCGGGACAGGGGGTTCCCCAGCATTTT.